These 3 T cell receptor beta chains were all obtained from the same sample, sequenced in a study of T cells after yellow fever vaccination. TCRdb itself ran the 5' RACE reads through MiXCR, one entry per CDR3 protein. The data hold roughly 310,000 distinct CDR3 sequences, with roughly 9.4% observed a single time. The sequencing here drew on PBMCs, taken on the day of the first yellow fever vaccination. These TCRs come from a man in his late teens or twenties who received the YFV17D yellow fever vaccine.

CDR3 bases: TGTGCCAGCAGCAACAGCCGGACAGGGTTTGAGGGTGAGCAGTTCTTC. It codes for CASSNSRTGFEGEQFF. This chain joins TRBV12-3 or TRBV12-4 and TRBJ2-1; 8 bases map to TRBD1. Unmatched junction bases numbered 16, after V lost 6 bases and J lost 9 bases. This CDR3 spans 16 amino acids.

This chain links TRBV7-2 with TRBJ2-2; 8 bases fit TRBD1. V dropped 2 bases and J dropped 4; count of bases not matched to a gene: 6. Germline-derived CDR1 and CDR2 are SGHTA and FQGNSA. The CDR3 sequence is 16 residues long. The CDR3 protein is CASSLLGTGPTGELFF. The CDR3 nucleotides are TGTGCCAGCAGCTTATTGGGGACAGGACCCACCGGGGAGCTGTTTTTT. The full variable domain, in which reference TRBV7-2 and TRBJ2-2 provide the parts outside the CDR3, is GAGVSQSPSNKVTEKGKDVELRCDPISGHTALYWYRQSLGQGLEFLIYFQGNSAPDKSGLPSDRFSAERTGGSVSTLTIQRTQQEDSAVYLCASSLLGTGPTGELFFGEGSRLTVL.

This clonotype was found many times. The chain recombines TRBV5-1 with TRBJ1-3; 7 bases fit TRBD1. The CDR3 is 17 amino acids. From germline, CDR1 is SGHRS and CDR2 YFSETQ. The V segment lost 0 bases and the J segment 0 bases; nucleotides outside the gene matches: 6. CDR3 region: CASSLAGQRLSGNTIYF. CDR3 DNA sequence: TGCGCCAGCAGCTTGGCGGGACAGCGGCTCTCTGGAAACACCATATATTTT.